Shown below are 7 T cell receptor beta chains from a single sample sequenced in a study of T cell responses to AZD1222 COVID-19 vaccine. Sequencing was performed with immunoSEQ multiplex PCR; in TCRdb, only in-frame clones are kept and a portion is missing. The sample contains roughly 120,000 clones, 70% to 90% of which appear only once. The sequenced sample was peripheral blood, obtained on day 0 of MenACWY control vaccination. These receptor sequences come from an adult in good health.

The chain employs TRBV6-5 and TRBJ2-1; 7 positions agree with TRBD1. With 4 bases clipped from V and 8 bases from J, the junction kept 11 bases outside the gene matches. Germline-derived CDR1 and CDR2 are MNHEY and SVGAGI. This CDR3 has 15 amino acids. In DNA form, the CDR3 reads TGTGCCAGCAGTTCCCGCTGGACAGGTGGCGATGAGCAGTTCTTC. The encoded protein is CASSSRWTGGDEQFF.

The chain combines TRBV5-6 with TRBJ2-7; a weak D match, TRBD1 (5 bases). The germline CDR1 and CDR2 sequences are SGHDT and YYEEEE. CDR3 length: 13 residues. V was cut by 0 bases and J by 2 bases, with 6 bases left in between. CDR3 in amino acids: CASSLDRTYEQYF. CDR3 in DNA: TGTGCCAGCAGCTTGGACAGGACCTACGAGCAGTACTTC.

This chain joins TRBV5-1 and TRBJ2-6; 11 bases are a match to TRBD1. V shed 7 bases and J 3 bases; nucleotides not matched to a gene: 9. The CDR3 contains 17 residues. Germline CDR1 is SGHRS and CDR2 is YFSETQ. CDR3 in amino acids: CASETGQGALGANVLTF. The CDR3, as DNA: TGCGCCAGCGAAACCGGACAGGGGGCGCTTGGGGCCAACGTCCTGACTTTC.

The count of this clone is one. V gene TRBV3-1 (or the pseudogene TRBV3-2) combines with J gene TRBJ1-6, with D unclear. Trimming stripped 1 base from V and 7 bases from J, with 11 bases between. The V gene's germline CDR1 is LGHDT and CDR2 YNNKEL (reference sequence). The CDR3 is 15 residues long. The DNA for the CDR3 is TGTGCCAGCAGCCAAGTGGGCCCGGGGAATTCACCCCTCCACTTT. Encoded protein: CASSQVGPGNSPLHF.

V and J are TRBV7-2 and TRBJ1-5; D possibly corresponds to TRBD1 (5 bases). Germline values: CDR1 SGHTA, CDR2 FQGNSA. V was cut by 4 bases and J by 5 bases, with 24 bases left in between. CDR3 length equals 18 residues. The DNA of the CDR3 is TGTGCCAGCAGCTGGGCTAGGGAGGTTTGGGGCGTCCATCAGCCCCAGCATTTT. Amino acid sequence: CASSWAREVWGVHQPQHF.

The CDR3 is CASAREINTEAFF. The CDR3 DNA is TGTGCCAGCGCCAGGGAGATCAACACTGAAGCTTTCTTT. This chain uses TRBV2 with TRBJ1-1; D may be TRBD1 (5 bases). V lost 8 bases, J lost 2 bases, and 12 bases lay in between. Per germline, CDR1 SNHLY and CDR2 FYNNEI. There are 13 residues in the CDR3.

The rearrangement uses TRBV2 and TRBJ1-1; 7 bases agree with TRBD1. CDR1 is SNHLY, CDR2 FYNNEI, per germline. This CDR3 has 14 amino acids. V shed 1 base, J shed 6 bases, and the junction held 5 bases outside the gene matches. Here the CDR3 DNA reads TGTGCCAGCAGTGAAGGAAGGGGGACAGCTGAAGCTTTCTTT. It translates to CASSEGRGTAEAFF.